These T cell receptor beta chains were read from a single sample in a study of beta chain features in type 1 diabetes. Method: immunoSEQ multiplex PCR; TCRdb's copy keeps in-frame clones and lacks some. The data hold 360,000 or so clones, with less than 20% observed a single time. The sequencing sample was made of naive CD4+ T cells from blood. These receptors were obtained from a woman younger than 35 in good health. Each CDR3 is given with its conserved first and last residue. The D gene is left open where the match is weak. Where a row states a size, it is once, few, many or the class of an expanded clone; other rows omit it.

j_call clone_size cdr3_length d_call v_call cdr3_aa cdr3_nt
TRBJ2-6 few 14 NA TRBV10-1 CASSAGSGANVLTF TGCGCCAGCAGTGCCGGGTCTGGGGCCAACGTCCTGACTTTC
TRBJ2-3 NA 15 NA TRBV9 CASSVRQGSTDTQYF TGTGCCAGCAGCGTAAGGCAGGGGAGCACAGATACGCAGTATTTT
TRBJ1-1 few 14 TRBD1 TRBV2 CASTGTGADTEAFF TGTGCCAGCACCGGGACAGGGGCGGACACTGAAGCTTTCTTT
TRBJ2-5 few 16 NA TRBV11-1 CASSHPSGRIQETQYF TGTGCCAGCAGCCACCCCAGCGGACGGATCCAAGAGACCCAGTACTTC
TRBJ2-1 NA 14 NA TRBV9 CASSVGLLGNEQFF TGTGCCAGCAGCGTAGGGCTACTCGGGAATGAGCAGTTCTTC
TRBJ2-3 NA 15 NA TRBV4-1 CASSRVTASTDTQYF TGCGCCAGCAGCCGAGTTACAGCTAGCACAGATACGCAGTATTTT
TRBJ1-1 few 15 NA TRBV4-1 CASSHERGRNTEAFF TGCGCCAGCAGCCATGAGCGGGGCCGGAACACTGAAGCTTTCTTT
TRBJ2-2 few 17 TRBD1 TRBV7-9 CASSLTQGARDTGELFF TGTGCCAGCAGCTTAACTCAGGGGGCACGAGACACCGGGGAGCTGTTTTTT
TRBJ1-2 few 13 NA TRBV2 CASRGGTSYGYTF TGTGCCAGCAGGGGAGGGACTTCCTATGGCTACACCTTC
TRBJ1-1 few 13 TRBD1 TRBV5-4 CAITAGGNTEAFF TGTGCCATCACGGCAGGGGGGAACACTGAAGCTTTCTTT
TRBJ2-5 NA 15 TRBD2 TRBV10-3 CASSIGTSPQETQYF TGTGCCTCAAGTATTGGGACTAGCCCCCAAGAGACCCAGTACTTC
TRBJ2-1 few 13 TRBD2 TRBV29-1 CSVRGGGVDEQFF TGCAGCGTGCGGGGCGGGGGGGTGGATGAGCAGTTCTTC
TRBJ1-2 once 14 TRBD1 TRBV7-2 CASSPDRVGRNYTF TGTGCCAGCAGCCCGGACAGGGTAGGAAGAAACTACACCTTC
TRBJ1-1 NA 15 TRBD1 TRBV18 CASSPLTGVNTEAFF TGTGCCAGCTCACCACTTACAGGGGTGAACACTGAAGCTTTCTTT
TRBJ1-1 NA 11 NA TRBV20-1 CSATMNTEAFF TGCAGTGCTACCATGAACACTGAAGCTTTCTTT
TRBJ1-1 few 13 TRBD1 TRBV30 CAWTQGGNTEAFF TGTGCCTGGACCCAGGGGGGGAACACTGAAGCTTTCTTT
TRBJ2-1 NA 14 TRBD2 TRBV5-1 CASSLRTSGNEQFF TGCGCCAGCAGCCTCCGGACTAGCGGGAATGAGCAGTTCTTC
TRBJ1-2 NA 15 TRBD1 TRBV19 CASSSWDSIVYGYTF TGTGCCAGTAGTTCCTGGGACAGCATAGTCTATGGCTACACCTTC
TRBJ2-7 once 18 TRBD1 TRBV11-2 CASSSIRGRTGYPYEQYF TGTGCCAGCAGCTCGATACGGGGTAGGACAGGGTACCCCTACGAGCAGTACTTC
TRBJ2-7 NA 15 NA TRBV19 CASTPRGRADGEQYF TGTGCCAGTACCCCGAGAGGGCGGGCGGACGGGGAGCAGTACTTC
TRBJ1-2 few 13 NA TRBV2 CASSDGQNYGYTF TGTGCCAGCAGCGATGGACAGAACTATGGCTACACCTTC
TRBJ2-5 NA 14 TRBD2 TRBV5-1 CASSPSGSGETQYF TGCGCCAGCAGCCCCTCTGGTAGCGGGGAGACCCAGTACTTC
TRBJ2-3 few 15 TRBD2 TRBV5-1 CASSLELAGADTQYF TGCGCCAGCAGCTTGGAACTAGCGGGAGCAGATACGCAGTATTTT
TRBJ1-1 NA 13 NA TRBV30 CAWTSRGNTEAFF TGTGCCTGGACCTCCCGGGGGAACACTGAAGCTTTCTTT